The source of this T cell receptor (beta chain) is a study of radiation and T cells in renal cell carcinoma. The method was immunoSEQ multiplex PCR; TCRdb's version includes in-frame clones alone and lacks a portion of them. This sample has some 46,000 clones, with about 82% found just once. The sample's time point: blood 4 weeks post-SBRT, at nephrectomy. Treatment of the sample: 15 Gy SBRT to primary tumor, nephrectomy 4 weeks later. The germline V and J ends were trimmed by 10 bases and 4 bases, with 16 bases remaining between them. Germline V lookup: CDR1 MNHNS, CDR2 SASEGT. This CDR3 is built from 13 residues.

This receptor was identified in a woman aged 70-85 years with renal cell carcinoma. This specimen consisted of blood, obtained from a patient whose treatment included radiotherapy and nephrectomy. J is TRBJ1-2 and V is TRBV6-1, with D perhaps matching TRBD1 (5 bases). The CDR3 nucleotides are TGTGCCACCCAAAAGGGGCGGGTCTATGGCTACACCTTC. It yields the protein CATQKGRVYGYTF.